This T cell receptor beta chain was retrieved from a study of low-dose radiotherapy and immunotherapy resistance in tumors. Turning to the study itself: Patients of Cohort 1 had 0.5 Gy fractions every 2 weeks, which summed to 6.5 Gy. Dosing of intravenous cyclophosphamide at 200 mg/m2 occurred every two weeks and took place one day prior to radiation and immunotherapy. Ipilimumab 1 mg/kg every six weeks, together with nivolumab 240 mg every two weeks, was given intravenously to patients.

cDNA synthesis used a TRAV/TRBV-specific primer set for both chains. TCR amplification used roughly 18 PCR cycles, a constant-region primer and a V-primer adapter. Through in vitro transcription, the mRNA that had been isolated was amplified. TCRdb re-analysed the reads in MiXCR, keeping a single row per CDR3 protein. Among about 13,000 distinct CDR3 sequences listed, around three fifths were seen once. This clonotype appeared a few times. CDR3 length equals 11 residues. This sequence was found in a human donor with advanced metastatic prostate, ovarian, gallbladder or colorectal cancer (not recorded which). This table probably holds off-target reads from a library built for another chain. The chain uses TRBV21-1 and TRBJ2-7; the table's D call of TRBD1 was not tested on the DNA. TRBV21-1 is termed a pseudogene. CDR3 coding DNA: TGTGCCAGCGGACAGGGATACGAGCAGTACTTC. Protein: CASGQGYEQYF.